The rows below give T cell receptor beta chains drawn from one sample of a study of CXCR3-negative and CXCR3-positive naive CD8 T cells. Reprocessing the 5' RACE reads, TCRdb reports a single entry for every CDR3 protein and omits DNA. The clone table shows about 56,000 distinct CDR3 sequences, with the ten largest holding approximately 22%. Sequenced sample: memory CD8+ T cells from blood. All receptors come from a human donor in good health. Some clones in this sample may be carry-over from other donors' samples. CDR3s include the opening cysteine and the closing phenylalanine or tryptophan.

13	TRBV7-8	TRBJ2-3	CATERGSRDTQYF
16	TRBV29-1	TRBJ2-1	CSVEILGWGPNNEQFF
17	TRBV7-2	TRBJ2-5	CASSPSKAGGLQETQYF
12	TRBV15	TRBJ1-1	CATSPGATEAFF
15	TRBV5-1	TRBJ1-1	CASSYMDSRGTEAFF
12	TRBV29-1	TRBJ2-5	CSVWDSQETQYF
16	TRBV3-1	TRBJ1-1	CASSPVRGAVGTEAFF
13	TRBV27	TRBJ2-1	CASSLSENNEQFF
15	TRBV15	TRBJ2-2	CATSRRETHTGELFF
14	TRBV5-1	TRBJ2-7	CASSEDGGSYEQYF
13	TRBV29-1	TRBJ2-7	CSVEGPSMGEQYF
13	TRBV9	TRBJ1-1	CASSVDGRTEAFF
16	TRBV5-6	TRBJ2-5	CASSLEASGDQETQYF
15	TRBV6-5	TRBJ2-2	CASGLSSGGPGELFF
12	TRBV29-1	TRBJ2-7	CSVRWGAYEQYF
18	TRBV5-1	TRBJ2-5	CASSLEVGGGPPGETQYF
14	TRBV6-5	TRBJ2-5	CASSSTGGFETQYF
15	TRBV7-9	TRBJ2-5	CASSSISRGDGTQYF
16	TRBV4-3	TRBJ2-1	CASSQGASRSYNEQFF
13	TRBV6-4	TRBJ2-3	CASSDGSTDTQYF
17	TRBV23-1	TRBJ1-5	CASSQPYRSPNNQPQHF
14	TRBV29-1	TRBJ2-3	CSDRTSGSTDTQYF
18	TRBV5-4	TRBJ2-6	CASSLAGEGHSGANVLTF
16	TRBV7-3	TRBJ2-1	CASSLKLAGGYNEQFF
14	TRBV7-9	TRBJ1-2	CASSLAVADYGYTF
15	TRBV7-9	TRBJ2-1	CASSLSGRGDNEQFF
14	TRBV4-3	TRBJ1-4	CASSQIPMGEKLFF
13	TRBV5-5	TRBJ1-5	CASSLQVYQPQHF
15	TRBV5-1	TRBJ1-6	CASSSGTGNTSPLHF
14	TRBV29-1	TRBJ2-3	CSVEDHGSTDTQYF